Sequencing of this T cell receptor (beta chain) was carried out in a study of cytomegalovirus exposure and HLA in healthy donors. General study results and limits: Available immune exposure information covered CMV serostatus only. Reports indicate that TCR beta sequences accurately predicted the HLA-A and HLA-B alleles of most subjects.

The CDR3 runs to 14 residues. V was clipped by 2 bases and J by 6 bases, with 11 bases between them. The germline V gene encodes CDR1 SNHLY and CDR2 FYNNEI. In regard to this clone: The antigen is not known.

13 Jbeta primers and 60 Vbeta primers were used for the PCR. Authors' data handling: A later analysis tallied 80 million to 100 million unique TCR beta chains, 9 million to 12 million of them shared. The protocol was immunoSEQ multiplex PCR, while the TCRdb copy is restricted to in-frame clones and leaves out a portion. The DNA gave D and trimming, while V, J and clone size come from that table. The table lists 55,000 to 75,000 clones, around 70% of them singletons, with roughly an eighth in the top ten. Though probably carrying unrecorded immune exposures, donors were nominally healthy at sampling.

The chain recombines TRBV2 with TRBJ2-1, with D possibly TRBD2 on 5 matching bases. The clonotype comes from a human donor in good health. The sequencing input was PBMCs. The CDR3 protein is CASSEFRGANEQFF. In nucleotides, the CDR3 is TGTGCCAGCAGTGAATTTCGGGGTGCCAATGAGCAGTTCTTC.